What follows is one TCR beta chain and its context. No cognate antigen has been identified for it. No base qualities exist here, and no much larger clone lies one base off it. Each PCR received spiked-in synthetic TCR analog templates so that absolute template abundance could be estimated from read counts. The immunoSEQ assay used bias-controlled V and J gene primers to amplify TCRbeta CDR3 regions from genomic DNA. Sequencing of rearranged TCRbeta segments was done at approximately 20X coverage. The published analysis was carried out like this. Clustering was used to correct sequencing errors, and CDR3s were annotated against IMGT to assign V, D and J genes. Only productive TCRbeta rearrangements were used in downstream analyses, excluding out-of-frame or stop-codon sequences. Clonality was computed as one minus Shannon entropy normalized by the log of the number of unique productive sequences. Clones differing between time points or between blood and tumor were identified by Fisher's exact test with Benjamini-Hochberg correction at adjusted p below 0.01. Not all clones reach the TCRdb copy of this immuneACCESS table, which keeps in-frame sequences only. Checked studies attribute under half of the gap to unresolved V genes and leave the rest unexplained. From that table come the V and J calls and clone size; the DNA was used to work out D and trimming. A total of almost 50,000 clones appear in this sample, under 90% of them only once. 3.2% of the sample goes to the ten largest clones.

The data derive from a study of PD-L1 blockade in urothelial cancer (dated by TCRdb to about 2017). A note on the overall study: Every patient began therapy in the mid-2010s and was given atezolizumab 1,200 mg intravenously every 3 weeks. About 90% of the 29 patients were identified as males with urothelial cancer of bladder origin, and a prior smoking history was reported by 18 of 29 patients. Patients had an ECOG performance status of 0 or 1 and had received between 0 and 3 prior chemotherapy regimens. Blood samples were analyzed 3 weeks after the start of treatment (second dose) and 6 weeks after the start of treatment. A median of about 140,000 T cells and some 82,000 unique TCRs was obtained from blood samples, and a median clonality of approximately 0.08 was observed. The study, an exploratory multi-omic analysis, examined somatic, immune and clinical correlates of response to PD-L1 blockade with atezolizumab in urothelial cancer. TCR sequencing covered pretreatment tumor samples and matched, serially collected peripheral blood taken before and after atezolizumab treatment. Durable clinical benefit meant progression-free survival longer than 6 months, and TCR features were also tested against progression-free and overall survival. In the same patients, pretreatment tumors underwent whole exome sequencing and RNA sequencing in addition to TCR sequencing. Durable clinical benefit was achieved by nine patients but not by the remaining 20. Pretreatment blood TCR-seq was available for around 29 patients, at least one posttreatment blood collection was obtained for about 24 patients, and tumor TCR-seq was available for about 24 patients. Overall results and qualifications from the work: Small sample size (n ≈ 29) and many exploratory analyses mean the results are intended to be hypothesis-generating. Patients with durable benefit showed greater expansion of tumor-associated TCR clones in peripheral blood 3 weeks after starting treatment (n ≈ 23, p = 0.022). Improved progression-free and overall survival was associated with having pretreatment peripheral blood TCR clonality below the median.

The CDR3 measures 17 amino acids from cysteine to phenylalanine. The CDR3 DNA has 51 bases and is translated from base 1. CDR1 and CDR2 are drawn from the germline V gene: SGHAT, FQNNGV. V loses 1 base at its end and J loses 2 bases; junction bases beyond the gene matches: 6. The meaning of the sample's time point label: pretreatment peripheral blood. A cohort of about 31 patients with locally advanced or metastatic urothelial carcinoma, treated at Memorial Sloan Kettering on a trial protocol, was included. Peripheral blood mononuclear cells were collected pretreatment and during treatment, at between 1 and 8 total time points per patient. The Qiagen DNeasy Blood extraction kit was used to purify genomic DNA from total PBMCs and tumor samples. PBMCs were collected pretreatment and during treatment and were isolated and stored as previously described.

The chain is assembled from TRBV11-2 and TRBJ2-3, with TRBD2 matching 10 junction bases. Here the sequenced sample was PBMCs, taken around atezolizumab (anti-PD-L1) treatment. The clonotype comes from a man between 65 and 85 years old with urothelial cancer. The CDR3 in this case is CASSLALAGGYTDTQYF. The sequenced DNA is TGTGCCAGCAGCTTAGCCTTAGCGGGGGGCTACACAGATACGCAGTATTTT.